The 14 T cell receptor beta chains below come from one sample, sequenced in a study of response to subunit inactivated influenza vaccine. MiXCR was run by TCRdb on the RT-PCR reads, yielding one entry per CDR3 protein. The sample lists over 750,000 distinct CDR3 sequences, 21% occurring once. The sample here was PBMCs from blood, taken roughly 5 days after vaccination. The receptors were sampled from a man in his forties or fifties who received an inactivated influenza vaccine.

This clonotype was observed a few times. V gene TRBV6-1 combines with J gene TRBJ2-2, with D possibly called TRBD1 or TRBD2 (5 bases each). This CDR3 is 15 amino acids long. V lost 7 bases, J lost 0 bases, and 12 bases lay in between. CDR1 MNHNS and CDR2 SASEGT come from the germline V gene. In nucleotides, the CDR3 is TGTGCCAGCACTAGGGACCCTACGAACACCGGGGAGCTGTTTTTT. Translating gives CASTRDPTNTGELFF.

The CDR3: CASKLRDRGYTGELFF. DNA of the CDR3: TGTGCCAGCAAGCTCCGGGACAGGGGATACACCGGGGAGCTGTTTTTT. The J gene is TRBJ2-2, the V gene TRBV12-3 or TRBV12-4; 10 bases are a match to TRBD1. The CDR3 sequence is 16 residues long. Losses at the gene ends were 7 bases for V and 3 bases for J; bases not matched to a gene: 8.

This chain uses TRBV20-1 with TRBJ2-3; 15 bases map to TRBD2. The CDR3 contains 15 residues. CDR1 and CDR2 (germline): DFQATT, SNEGSKA (reference sequence). With 5 bases clipped from V and 10 bases from J, the junction kept 10 bases outside the gene matches. The CDR3 coding sequence is TGCAGTGCTGCCGGGACTAGCGGGAGGCCCCAGGCGCAGTATTTT. This sequence encodes CSAAGTSGRPQAQYF.

This chain joins TRBV20-1 and TRBJ2-2; TRBD2 might be the D (5 bases). The germline V and J ends were trimmed by 6 bases and 5 bases, with 16 bases remaining between them. Germline CDR1 DFQATT, CDR2 SNEGSKA (reference sequence). This CDR3 spans 14 amino acids. CDR3 amino acids: CSAPPDLGTGELFF. For the CDR3, the DNA is TGCAGTGCCCCCCCGGACTTGGGTACCGGGGAGCTGTTTTTT.

The chain uses TRBV7-9 and TRBJ2-7; 11 positions match TRBD2. The ends lost 4 bases at V and 4 bases at J; junction bases unmatched: 3. Germline V gene data show CDR1 as SEHNR and CDR2 as FQNEAQ (reference sequence). CDR3 size: 14 residues. The CDR3 DNA is TGTGCCAGCAGCTCGGTAGCGGGGGGGTACGAGCAGTACTTC. Residues: CASSSVAGGYEQYF.

The V gene is TRBV5-1, the J gene TRBJ1-1, with 8 bases matching TRBD1. CDR1 and CDR2 from the germline V gene are SGHRS and YFSETQ. CDR3 length equals 15 residues. Trimming took 2 bases from V and 0 from J; bases not matched to a gene: 3. The CDR3, as DNA: TGCGCCAGCAGCTTACAGGGGGGCATGAACACTGAAGCTTTCTTT. This sequence encodes CASSLQGGMNTEAFF.

The chain couples TRBV10-3 to TRBJ1-5, with TRBD1 matching 8 bases. The length of the CDR3 is 15 residues. Germline V gene sequence: CDR1 ENHRY, CDR2 SYGVKD. Trimming removed 3 bases from V and 6 bases from J; junction bases left unmatched: 7. The CDR3 DNA reads as TGTGCCATCAGTGATAGGACAGGGATCAGTCAGCCCCAGCATTTT. As protein: CAISDRTGISQPQHF.

This clonotype turned up a few times. The rearrangement uses TRBV7-9 and TRBJ2-5, with 7 bases fitting TRBD1. CDR3 length equals 15 residues. Trimming cost V 4 bases and J 5 bases; bases outside gene matches: 10. From germline, CDR1 is SEHNR and CDR2 FQNEAQ (reference sequence). The CDR3 DNA is TGTGCCAGCAGCTCCACTCGACAGGGTGCGGAGACCCAGTACTTC. As protein: CASSSTRQGAETQYF.

This clonotype has more than one count but fewer than ten. The chain links TRBV5-1 to TRBJ2-3; D assignment may be TRBD1 or TRBD2 (5 bases each). The V end was cut by 1 base, the J end by 1 base, with 13 bases between. The CDR3 covers 16 residues. The germline CDR1 and CDR2 sequences are SGHRS and YFSETQ. The CDR3 reads CASSLLRDRRTDTQYF. The CDR3 nucleotides are TGCGCCAGCAGCTTGCTTCGGGACCGACGCACAGATACGCAGTATTTT.

The CDR3 is CASSPLDAYEQYF. The CDR3 bases are TGTGCCAGCAGCCCACTAGACGCCTACGAGCAGTACTTC. The gene calls are TRBV11-2 and TRBJ2-7, with D perhaps matching TRBD2 (5 bases). The CDR3 runs 13 residues. V gave up 5 bases and J gave up 2 bases, with 10 bases separating them. Germline lookup yields CDR1 SGHAT and CDR2 FQNNGV.

The rearrangement joins TRBV20-1 to TRBJ1-4; 7 bases agree with TRBD1. Germline assignment: CDR1 DFQATT and CDR2 SNEGSKA (reference sequence). The CDR3 loop spans 13 amino acids. The junction had 4 bases not matched to a gene; V was cut back by 4 bases and J by 5 bases. The CDR3: CSATRGQNEKLFF. In DNA, the CDR3 is TGCAGTGCTACTCGGGGACAGAATGAAAAACTGTTTTTT.

The chain uses TRBV7-9 and TRBJ1-1; unclear D gene. Trimming stripped 5 bases from V and 0 bases from J, with 10 bases between. Germline V lookup: CDR1 SEHNR, CDR2 FQNEAQ (reference sequence). The CDR3 length is 14 residues. CDR3 loop: CASSAFAMNTEAFF. The CDR3 region has the DNA TGTGCCAGCAGCGCTTTCGCAATGAACACTGAAGCTTTCTTT.

This clonotype occurred a few times. The genes are TRBV20-1 and TRBJ2-1; D assignment may be TRBD1 or TRBD2 (5 bases each). The CDR3 consists of 14 residues. Germline assignment: CDR1 DFQATT and CDR2 SNEGSKA (reference sequence). V dropped 3 bases and J dropped 4 bases, with 13 bases sitting between them. The DNA for the CDR3 is TGCAGTGCTAGGGGTGGGGGTCCTTACAATGAGCAGTTCTTC. Its translation: CSARGGGPYNEQFF.

The chain joins TRBV5-5 to TRBJ2-5; possible D gene TRBD2, 6 bases. The V gene's germline CDR1 is SGHKS and CDR2 YYEKEE (reference sequence). The CDR3 totals 14 residues. V was pared by 4 bases and J by 5 bases, with 15 bases between. CDR3 coding DNA: TGTGCCAGCAGCCTGATACCAGGGAGGGAGACCCAGTACTTC. Translated, it gives CASSLIPGRETQYF. The full variable domain, with the rest looked up from reference TRBV5-5 and TRBJ2-5, is DAGVTQSPTHLIKTRGQQVTLRCSPISGHKSVSWYQQVLGQGPQFIFQYYEKEERGRGNFPDRFSARQFPNYSSELNVNALLLGDSALYLCASSLIPGRETQYFGPGTRLLVL.